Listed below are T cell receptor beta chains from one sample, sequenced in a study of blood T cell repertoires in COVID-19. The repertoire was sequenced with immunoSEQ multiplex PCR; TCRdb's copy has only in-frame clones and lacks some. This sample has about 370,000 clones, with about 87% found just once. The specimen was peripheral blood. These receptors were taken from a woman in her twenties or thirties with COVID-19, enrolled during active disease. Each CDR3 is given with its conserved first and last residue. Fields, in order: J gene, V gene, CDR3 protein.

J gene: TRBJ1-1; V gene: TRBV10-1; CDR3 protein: CASSARGTEAFF
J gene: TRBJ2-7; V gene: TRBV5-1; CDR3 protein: CASSFGQGIYEQYF
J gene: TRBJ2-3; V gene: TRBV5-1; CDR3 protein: CASSFRGGPPDTQYF
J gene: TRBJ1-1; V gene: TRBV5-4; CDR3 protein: CASSSNQGAGTEAFF
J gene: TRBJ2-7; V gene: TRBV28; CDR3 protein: CASSESGSSYEQYF
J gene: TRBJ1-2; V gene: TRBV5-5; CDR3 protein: CASSAGDYGYTF
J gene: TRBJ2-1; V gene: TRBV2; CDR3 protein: CASLGGTSGNNEQFF
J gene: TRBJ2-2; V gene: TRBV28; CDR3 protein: CASSSGQNTGELFF
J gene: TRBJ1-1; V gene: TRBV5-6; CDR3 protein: CASSYFRNTEAFF
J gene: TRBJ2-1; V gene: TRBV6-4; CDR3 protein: CASSDKEGPNEQFF